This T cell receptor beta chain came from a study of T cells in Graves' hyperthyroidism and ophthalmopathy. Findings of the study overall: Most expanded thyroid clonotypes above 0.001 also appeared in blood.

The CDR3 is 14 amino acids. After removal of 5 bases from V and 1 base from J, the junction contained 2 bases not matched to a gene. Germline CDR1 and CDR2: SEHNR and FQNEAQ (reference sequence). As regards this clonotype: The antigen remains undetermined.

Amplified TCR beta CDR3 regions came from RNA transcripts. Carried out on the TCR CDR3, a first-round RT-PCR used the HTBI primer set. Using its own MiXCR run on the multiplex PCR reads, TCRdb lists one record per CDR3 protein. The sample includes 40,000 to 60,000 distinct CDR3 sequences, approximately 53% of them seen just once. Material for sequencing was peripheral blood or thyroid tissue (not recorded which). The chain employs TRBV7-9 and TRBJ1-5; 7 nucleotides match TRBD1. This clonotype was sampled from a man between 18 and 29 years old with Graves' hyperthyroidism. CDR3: CASSLQGSNQPQHF. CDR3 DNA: TGTGCCAGCAGCCTACAGGGGAGCAATCAGCCCCAGCATTTT.